What follows are 22 T cell receptor beta chains derived from one specimen sequenced in a study of T cell responses to AZD1222 COVID-19 vaccine (dated by TCRdb to about 2021). Libraries were constructed by the immunoSEQ multiplex PCR assay. The table comes from immuneACCESS by way of TCRdb, which keeps in-frame sequences with V and J called. Part of the clones is missing from these tables; in studies checked, under half for an unresolved V gene and the rest for unknown reasons. The sample includes tens of thousands of clones, with 80% to 90% observed a single time. The ten largest clones add up to about 15% of the sample. According to the study, the label for this sample's time point signals: baseline before first vaccination. The input for sequencing was peripheral blood, taken on day 0 of AZD1222 vaccination. Receptors were obtained from an adult in good health.

This clone came up a few times. This chain links TRBV5-4 with TRBJ2-1; 7 bases agree with TRBD2. CDR3 size: 16 residues. CDR1 SGHNT and CDR2 YYREEE come from the germline V gene (reference sequence). After removal of 4 bases from V and 4 bases from J, the junction contained 11 bases not matched to a gene. CDR3 in DNA: TGTGCCAGCAGCGCCCCCCTAGCGGAGATTTACAATGAGCAGTTCTTC. This gives the protein CASSAPLAEIYNEQFF.

The rearrangement links TRBV20-1 to TRBJ2-5; no firm D call. Germline assignment: CDR1 DFQATT and CDR2 SNEGSKA (reference sequence). CDR3 size: 11 residues. Trimming shortened V by 4 bases and J by 1 base, and 4 bases separated the two germline ends. The CDR3 region is CSAMGQETQYF. The CDR3 nucleotides read TGCAGTGCTATGGGCCAAGAGACCCAGTACTTC.

This CDR3 is CASSPEGAAVGEQFF. The CDR3, as DNA: TGTGCCAGCAGTCCGGAAGGGGCGGCGGTTGGTGAGCAGTTCTTC. The chain uses TRBV6-5 and TRBJ2-1; D might be TRBD1 (5 bases). CDR3 length equals 15 residues. Trimming removed 5 bases from V and 9 bases from J, with 20 bases in between. Germline V lookup: CDR1 MNHEY, CDR2 SVGAGI.

This clone has just one count. The chain has TRBV9 and TRBJ2-7; D possibly corresponds to TRBD2 (5 bases). The germline V gene has CDR1 SGDLS and CDR2 YYNGEE. This CDR3 comprises 15 residues. The ends were cut back, 0 bases at V and 2 bases at J, with 12 bases in the middle. The CDR3 sequence is CASSVVGVGPYEQYF. The CDR3 DNA sequence: TGTGCCAGCAGCGTAGTCGGGGTGGGCCCCTACGAGCAGTACTTC.

J is TRBJ2-7 and V is TRBV7-9, with a tentative D call TRBD2 (5 bases). The CDR3 length is 14 residues. The germline V gene has CDR1 SEHNR and CDR2 FQNEAQ (reference sequence). V lost 4 bases to trimming and J lost 7 bases, with 17 bases between them. DNA for the CDR3: TGTGCCAGCAGCTCGCTAGCTGACTTAGGGGAGCAGTACTTC. It yields the protein CASSSLADLGEQYF.

The chain has TRBV6-5 and TRBJ2-3; 8 bases align to TRBD1. Per germline, CDR1 MNHEY and CDR2 SVGAGI. There are 15 residues in the CDR3. V lost 7 bases to trimming and J lost 3 bases; unmatched junction nucleotides: 9. CDR3 in amino acids: CASNRQGKITDTQYF. Written as DNA, the CDR3 is TGTGCCAGCAACAGACAGGGGAAGATAACAGATACGCAGTATTTT.

This chain joins TRBV18 and TRBJ1-2, with 7 bases identical to TRBD1. Germline CDR1 is KGHSH and CDR2 is LQKENI. This CDR3 is built from 15 residues. After removal of 6 bases from V and 3 bases from J, the junction contained 10 bases not matched to a gene. The CDR3 sequence: CASSQRQGGYYGYTF. The DNA of the CDR3 is TGTGCCAGCTCCCAAAGACAGGGAGGGTACTATGGCTACACCTTC.

The chain is built from TRBV20-1 and TRBJ1-1, with a tentative D call TRBD1 (5 bases). The V end was cut by 4 bases, the J end by 6 bases, with 6 bases between. The CDR3 length is 10 residues. Germline values: CDR1 DFQATT, CDR2 SNEGSKA (reference sequence). In DNA form, the CDR3 reads TGCAGTGCTACCAGGGCTGAAGCTTTCTTT. Encoded protein: CSATRAEAFF.

The gene calls are TRBV25-1 and TRBJ1-3, with TRBD1 identical over 9 bases. The germline CDR1 and CDR2 sequences are MGHDK and SYGVNS. The CDR3 extends over 14 amino acids. The ends lost 6 bases at V and 4 bases at J; junction bases unmatched: 4. In DNA form, the CDR3 reads TGTGCCAGCAGACAGGGGGCGTCCGGAAACACCATATATTTT. Amino acids: CASRQGASGNTIYF.

The J gene is TRBJ1-5, the V gene TRBV19; D is uncertain. CDR1 is LNHDA and CDR2 is SQIVND in the germline V gene (reference sequence). This CDR3 contains 16 residues. The V end was cut by 1 base, the J end by 0 bases, with 10 bases between. Here the CDR3 reads CASSIAAAHSNQPQHF. DNA for the CDR3: TGTGCCAGTAGTATAGCGGCAGCACATAGCAATCAGCCCCAGCATTTT.

The V and J genes are TRBV9 and TRBJ2-5; 11 bases align to TRBD2. Trimming took 5 bases from V and 5 from J; bases not matched to a gene: 5. The V gene's germline CDR1 is SGDLS and CDR2 YYNGEE. This CDR3 has 14 amino acids. The CDR3: CASRGSGRAETQYF. The CDR3 nucleotides read TGTGCCAGCAGAGGTAGCGGGAGGGCGGAGACCCAGTACTTC.

This sequence joins TRBV27 and TRBJ1-6; D not certain. V lost 6 bases, J lost 7 bases, and 13 bases lay in between. Germline CDR1 MNHEY, CDR2 SMNVEV (reference sequence). The CDR3 totals 14 residues. The CDR3 spells CASRPQLTNSPLHF. As DNA, the CDR3 is TGTGCCAGCAGACCACAGCTAACAAATTCACCCCTCCACTTT.

This rearrangement joins TRBV18 to TRBJ2-1; TRBD2 matches 7 bases. Germline CDR1 is KGHSH and CDR2 is LQKENI. The junction had 7 bases not matched to a gene; V was cut back by 1 base and J by 7 bases. There are 15 residues in the CDR3. The CDR3 bases are TGTGCCAGCTCACCACAGGCGGGAGCACGGAATGAGCAGTTCTTC. This codes for CASSPQAGARNEQFF. Together with reference TRBV18 and TRBJ2-1, the CDR3 gives the full variable domain: NAGVMQNPRHLVRRRGQEARLRCSPMKGHSHVYWYRQLPEEGLKFMVYLQKENIIDESGMPKERFSAEFPKEGPSILRIQQVVRGDSAAYFCASSPQAGARNEQFFGPGTRLTVL.

The rearrangement joins TRBV6-5 to TRBJ1-5; 9 bases are a match to TRBD1. With 7 bases clipped from V and 7 bases from J, the junction kept 8 bases outside the gene matches. CDR1 MNHEY and CDR2 SVGAGI come from the germline V gene. The CDR3 is 14 amino acids. The CDR3, as DNA: TGTGCCAGCAACACAGACAGGGGGAGCCAGCCCCAGCATTTT. Amino acid sequence: CASNTDRGSQPQHF.

This rearrangement joins TRBV4-3 to TRBJ1-5; D unclear. CDR3 length: 15 residues. Germline V gene lookup returns CDR1 LGHNA and CDR2 YSLEER. Trimming took 2 bases from V and 1 from J, leaving 9 bases between them. In nucleotides, the CDR3 is TGCGCCAGCAGCCAAATGGTAGGCAGCAATCAGCCCCAGCATTTT. It codes for CASSQMVGSNQPQHF.

The CDR3 DNA reads as TGCGCCAGCAGCTTGGTCCAGGGTCTGAACACTGAAGCTTTCTTT. The encoded protein is CASSLVQGLNTEAFF. This rearrangement joins TRBV5-1 to TRBJ1-1; a weak D match, TRBD1 (5 bases). CDR3 size: 15 residues. The V gene's germline CDR1 is SGHRS and CDR2 YFSETQ. The V end lost 0 bases, the J end lost 0 bases, and 9 bases lay between the germline ends.

V is TRBV11-3 and J is TRBJ2-3, with D perhaps TRBD2 (6 bases). The CDR3 length is 14 residues. Trimming cost V 3 bases and J 4 bases, with 11 bases left between them. Per the germline V gene, CDR1 is SGHNT and CDR2 is YENEEA. Here the CDR3 reads CASSFRGGSDTQYF. DNA for the CDR3: TGTGCCAGCAGCTTCCGTGGAGGGTCAGATACGCAGTATTTT.

The chain links TRBV27 to TRBJ2-1; 12 positions match TRBD2. The J segment lost 0 bases and the V segment lost 4 bases, leaving 13 bases of the junction unmatched. The CDR3 contains 20 residues. Per germline, CDR1 MNHEY and CDR2 SMNVEV (reference sequence). The CDR3 loop reads CASSYLGTSGSDSSYNEQFF. CDR3 DNA sequence: TGTGCCAGCAGTTACCTCGGGACTAGCGGGTCCGATAGCTCCTACAATGAGCAGTTCTTC.

This clone was found a few times. The chain combines TRBV2 with TRBJ2-4; D is undetermined. Germline lookup yields CDR1 SNHLY and CDR2 FYNNEI. The CDR3 runs to 14 residues. V was cut by 2 bases and J by 0 bases, with 5 bases left in between. CDR3 protein: CASSEMIAKNIQYF. DNA for the CDR3: TGTGCCAGCAGTGAAATGATAGCCAAAAACATTCAGTACTTC. The entire variable domain, with the rest obtained from reference TRBV2 and TRBJ2-4, is as follows: EPEVTQTPSHQVTQMGQEVILRCVPISNHLYFYWYRQILGQKVEFLVSFYNNEISEKSEIFDDQFSVERPDGSNFTLKIRSTKLEDSAMYFCASSEMIAKNIQYFGAGTRLSVL.

The chain recombines TRBV3-1 (or the pseudogene TRBV3-2) with TRBJ2-1, with 9 positions matching TRBD1. Trimming at V came to 1 base and at J to 4 bases, leaving 8 bases not matched to a gene. This CDR3 has 17 amino acids. Germline CDR1 and CDR2: LGHDT and YNNKEL (reference sequence). CDR3 residues: CASSQGRRTGVYNEQFF. The CDR3, as DNA: TGTGCCAGCAGCCAAGGGAGACGGACAGGGGTATACAATGAGCAGTTCTTC.

The genes are TRBV24-1 and TRBJ2-7; 15 nucleotides line up with TRBD2. Germline trimming cut 9 bases from V and 3 bases from J; bases unmatched to any gene: 11. The CDR3 covers 17 residues. Germline V gene sequence: CDR1 KGHDR, CDR2 SFDVKD. In nucleotides, the CDR3 is TGTGCCACCCGACCCGGGACTAGCGGGAGGCAGATCTACGAGCAGTACTTC. Encoded protein: CATRPGTSGRQIYEQYF.

This chain links TRBV11-3 with TRBJ1-2, with TRBD1 as a possible D gene (5 bases). Looked up from germline, CDR1 is SGHNT and CDR2 is YENEEA. The CDR3 is 13 residues long. V lost 5 bases to trimming and J lost 8 bases, with 15 bases between them. CDR3 in DNA: TGTGCCAGCAGCCGGGGGTCCAGGGAAGGCTACACCTTC. It specifies CASSRGSREGYTF. Filled out from reference TRBV11-3 and TRBJ1-2, the complete variable domain reads EAGVVQSPRYKIIEKKQPVAFWCNPISGHNTLYWYLQNLGQGPELLIRYENEEAVDDSQLPKDRFSAERLKGVDSTLKIQPAELGDSAVYLCASSRGSREGYTFGSGTRLTVV.